This TCR beta chain was observed in a study of OX40 agonist ivuxolimab in advanced cancers. Libraries were prepared by immunoSEQ multiplex PCR; TCRdb keeps only in-frame clonotypes and omits some of them. This sample has over 55,000 clones; 80% to 85% occur once, and the top ten carry around 0.84%. The CDR3 sequence is 13 residues long. The V gene end was trimmed by 3 bases and the J gene end by 7 bases; junction bases not matched to a gene: 1. Germline lookup yields CDR1 MRHNA and CDR2 SNTAGT. The source was CD4+ or CD8+ T cells sorted from blood, collected in a trial of the OX40 agonist ivuxolimab. This chain connects TRBV6-4 to TRBJ2-1; TRBD2 aligns across 9 bases. This TCR was recovered from an adult with an advanced solid tumor such as melanoma, head and neck, liver or kidney cancer. CDR3 nucleotide sequence: TGTGCCAGCAGTGAAAGCGGGGGGAATGAGCAGTTCTTC. Its protein product is CASSESGGNEQFF.